The TCR beta chain described here comes from a study of beta chain features in type 1 diabetes (dated by TCRdb to 2016 to 2018). The study in broad terms: Mean age, gender distribution, total cell number and subset yield did not differ between patients and healthy donors. A total of about 99,000,000 sorted cells were examined across all samples, and RNA yield correlated strongly with the number of cells per subset. In the study, TCRB repertoires of sorted circulating CD4+ T cell subsets from recently diagnosed type 1 diabetes patients were compared with those of matched healthy donors. Regulatory and stem cell-like memory subsets were isolated from only 8 patients and roughly eight healthy donors, whereas naive and central memory subsets came from all 28 donors. Points the paper makes about the study in general: Because the HLA sub-analyses included only small numbers of individuals, any influence of HLA type on TCRB rearrangement was left unresolved. Patients with type 1 diabetes made fewer insertions and deleted more nucleotides at VDJ recombination sites, implying thymic rearrangement abnormalities. Because cDNA was sequenced instead of genomic DNA, activated cells with high expression could be over-represented, although the groups did not differ in activation or CD3 levels. A moderate but significant shortening of TCRB CDR3 length was observed in type 1 diabetes patients in all four CD4+ subsets. Naive, central memory and regulatory TCRB repertoires appeared to be more similar among patients than among healthy donors. Shorter templates might have been favored by PCR, but patient and control samples were amplified and corrected together, so both groups would have been affected equally by any skew.

The germline V gene provides CDR1 SGHAT and CDR2 FQNNGV. A distance of 10 bases separates the germline ends of V and J, which lose 5 bases and 2 bases respectively. The CDR3 measures 13 amino acids from cysteine to phenylalanine. Solely the CDR3 DNA is kept, with 39 bases framed from the first base. About this clone itself: There is no known antigen for this receptor. The input lacks base qualities; no much larger clone sits a single base away. Different DNA sequences within this sample yield the same CDR3.

The High Capacity cDNA Reverse Transcription Kit was used to reverse transcribe all of the isolated RNA, meaning that expressed TCRB transcripts were what got sequenced. Naive, central memory and regulatory T cell samples underwent deep immunoSEQ sequencing, averaging around 4 million total reads per sample. After sorted cells were lysed in RLT buffer, RNA was extracted with DNase-treated RNeasy Micro or Mini kits, with the choice depending on cell number. To prevent cross-contamination, each cell subset was processed individually, whereas patient and healthy donor samples were processed jointly. The immunoSEQ multiplex PCR was used to amplify TCRB sequences from cDNA, generating 87-bp fragments that spanned the CDR3 region. Amplicons were sequenced on the Illumina HiSeq platform. The source study handled its data this way. PCR bias was computationally corrected using synthetic template baselines, reads within Hamming distance 2 were collapsed, and singletons that could not be merged were discarded. Reads were aligned against IMGT so that V, D and J genes, CDR3 length and insertions or deletions at six rearrangement sites could be assigned. Within each subset, clonotype counts were normalized to sorted cell number, and only after that were true diversity and Gini coefficients computed with the tcR R package. Repertoire sharing was quantified using the overlap coefficient calculated on TCRB nucleotide sequences. Out-of-frame TCRB sequences from naive cells were analyzed to stand in for the pre-selection repertoire. TCRdb provides this immuneACCESS table in a form limited to in-frame rearrangements. Some clones are lacking; in checked studies, under half of them reflect an unresolved V gene, and why the rest are absent is not known. From that table come the V and J calls and clone size; the DNA was used to work out D and trimming. This sample lists about 360,000 clones; over 10% were detected once. The ten largest clonotypes hold more than 0.015% of the sample.

Each donor gave one peripheral blood draw, approximately 100 mL on average, collected into heparinised tubes. A BD FACSAria II and a panel including CD45RO, CCR7, CD25, CD127, CD95 and CD27 were used to sort naive, central memory, regulatory and stem cell-like memory CD4+ T cells. Every sorted population had a purity above 95%. PBMCs were separated immediately by Lymphoprep density gradient centrifugation and were stained directly, without being cultured. To minimize batch effects, samples were stained and sorted in pairs, one healthy donor with one patient per experiment. The rearrangement combines TRBV11-2 with TRBJ2-7; the D gene is unclear. Sequences were obtained from naive CD4+ T cells from blood. The cell subset or site label, as the study defines it: true naive CD4+ T cells. This TCR was recovered from a man aged 18 to 30 in good health. For the CDR3, the sequence is CASSRGLAYEQYF. In nucleotide form, the sequence is TGTGCCAGCAGCCGTGGTTTAGCCTACGAGCAGTACTTC.